This TCR beta chain comes out of a study of blood T cell repertoires in COVID-19. On the study more broadly: Researchers got acute and convalescent COVID-19 samples from the United States, Italy and Spain. From T cells, B-cell-depleted T cells, or PBMCs came the material, which was cDNA or gDNA.

The CDR3 is 16 residues long. With 6 bases clipped from V and 4 bases from J, the junction kept 9 bases outside the gene matches. Looked up from germline, CDR1 is SNHLY and CDR2 is FYNNEI. Enrolment of Seattle patients took place during active infection, and they were followed longitudinally. As handled by the study authors: Amplification of reference gene primers provided the estimated nucleated cell counts. TCRdb's copy holds only in-frame clones and misses some; the assay was immunoSEQ multiplex PCR. The V and J calls and clone size were taken over from that table, and D and trimming were inferred from the DNA. This sample has some 220,000 clones, with 85% found just once.

The origin of this receptor is a woman in her 70s with COVID-19, enrolled during active disease. The sample comprised peripheral blood. This chain uses TRBV2 with TRBJ1-6, with 7 positions matching TRBD1. CDR3 nucleotides: TGTGCCAGCAGGGCGACAGGGAACCTTTATAATTCACCCCTCCACTTT. This gives the protein CASRATGNLYNSPLHF.